This passage covers 20 T cell receptor beta chains from one sample sequenced in a study of human T cells and chemical hapten exposure. MiXCR was run by TCRdb on the RACE reads, yielding one entry per CDR3 protein. The profile covers some 400,000 distinct CDR3 sequences, with around 5% appearing a single time and around 2.3% taken by the ten largest. This sample's time point: patch test 1, 2 weeks after DPC sensitization. Treatment defined: therapeutic diphenylcyclopropenone sensitization with weekly scalp DPC. The source was whole blood, collected in connection with sensitization to the hapten diphenylcyclopropenone (DPC). Receptors originate from a woman in her forties or fifties with alopecia areata. Some clones in this sample may be carry-over from other donors' samples.

The chain is built from TRBV2 and TRBJ2-5; the D gene is possibly TRBD1 (5 bases). Germline V gives CDR1 SNHLY, CDR2 FYNNEI. The CDR3 is made up of 13 amino acids. Trimming took off 4 bases at V and 4 bases at J, with 10 bases between the two ends. The CDR3 loop reads CASSGQLRETQYF. The CDR3, as DNA: TGTGCCAGCAGTGGACAGCTTCGAGAGACCCAGTACTTC. The whole variable domain, filled in from reference TRBV2 and TRBJ2-5, reads EPEVTQTPSHQVTQMGQEVILRCVPISNHLYFYWYRQILGQKVEFLVSFYNNEISEKSEIFDDQFSVERPDGSNFTLKIRSTKLEDSAMYFCASSGQLRETQYFGPGTRLLVL.

This clonotype has at least ten counts. V usage is TRBV6-5 and J usage is TRBJ1-1, with TRBD1 as a possible D gene (6 bases). CDR1 is MNHEY, CDR2 SVGAGI, per germline. V gave up 0 bases and J gave up 5 bases, with 22 bases separating them. The length of the CDR3 is 18 residues. The CDR3 nucleotides read TGTGCCAGCAGTTACTCGAGATCCGGGGGCGATTCGATAACTGAAGCTTTCTTT. This encodes CASSYSRSGGDSITEAFF.

The table lists this clonotype with many counts. The V gene is TRBV6-1, the J gene TRBJ1-5, with a weak D call TRBD1 (5 bases). V was trimmed by 6 bases and J by 2 bases, leaving 14 bases between them. The CDR3 covers 15 residues. Germline values: CDR1 MNHNS, CDR2 SASEGT. As DNA, the CDR3 is TGTGCCAGCAGATCCGACAGTGGGGGCAATCAGCCCCAGCATTTT. Its translation is CASRSDSGGNQPQHF.

This clonotype was seen at least ten times. The rearrangement links TRBV20-1 to TRBJ1-5; D not resolved. Trimming stripped 5 bases from V and 7 bases from J, with 9 bases between. The CDR3 loop spans 11 amino acids. Germline lookup yields CDR1 DFQATT and CDR2 SNEGSKA (reference sequence). The CDR3 spells CSALAGQPQHF. CDR3 sequence (DNA): TGCAGTGCTCTTGCCGGGCAGCCCCAGCATTTT.

Ten or more counts support this clonotype. This rearrangement joins TRBV4-3 to TRBJ1-6; 7 positions match TRBD1. The germline gives CDR1 LGHNA, CDR2 YSLEER. The trim removed 0 bases at V and 7 bases at J, leaving 3 bases unmatched. This CDR3 spans 15 amino acids. The CDR3 DNA is TGCGCCAGCAGCCAAGATAGGGACAGAAATTCACCCCTCCACTTT. This translates into CASSQDRDRNSPLHF.

This clonotype was counted only a few times. The chain employs TRBV7-3 and TRBJ2-5, with D perhaps TRBD2 (6 bases). The CDR3 is made up of 15 amino acids. V dropped 2 bases and J dropped 0 bases, with 10 bases sitting between them. In germline, CDR1 is SGHTA, CDR2 FQGTGA. The CDR3 bases are TGTGCCAGCAGCTTACTGGGGGGACACCAAGAGACCCAGTACTTC. Amino acids: CASSLLGGHQETQYF. The variable domain in full, with the rest retrieved from reference TRBV7-3 and TRBJ2-5, is GAGVSQTPSNKVTEKGKYVELRCDPISGHTALYWYRQSLGQGPEFLIYFQGTGAADDSGLPNDRFFAVRPEGSVSTLKIQRTERGDSAVYLCASSLLGGHQETQYFGPGTRLLVL.

Here the CDR3 DNA reads TGTGCCAGCAGTTACTCGGCGGGACAGATCTACAATGAGCAGTTCTTC. It specifies CASSYSAGQIYNEQFF. The J gene is TRBJ2-1, the V gene TRBV6-2 or TRBV6-3, with D maybe TRBD1 (7 bases). The germline V gene encodes CDR1 MNHEY and CDR2 SVGEGT. V lost 0 bases and J 3 bases, leaving 12 bases between the germline ends. CDR3 length: 16 amino acids.

This clonotype was seen a few times. V gene TRBV20-1 combines with J gene TRBJ2-6; tentatively, D is TRBD1 (5 bases). Germline V gives CDR1 DFQATT, CDR2 SNEGSKA (reference sequence). V was trimmed by 3 bases and J by 0 bases, leaving 24 bases between them. The CDR3 has 20 residues. The CDR3 DNA is TGCAGTGCTAGTCGCAGGGCGGTCACAGCATCAAGCTCTGGGGCCAACGTCCTGACTTTC. It specifies CSASRRAVTASSSGANVLTF.

This clonotype was counted many times. The chain combines TRBV12-3 or TRBV12-4 with TRBJ1-6, with 9 bases identical to TRBD1. The CDR3 runs to 15 residues. With 6 bases clipped from V and 7 bases from J, the junction kept 7 bases outside the gene matches. CDR3 protein: CASSPGQGWNSPLHF. For the CDR3, the DNA is TGTGCCAGCAGCCCCGGACAGGGGTGGAATTCACCCCTCCACTTT.

This clonotype was counted at least ten times. The CDR3 DNA reads TGTGCCAGCAGTTTACCAATACAGGAGTACGAGCAGTACTTC. This gives the protein CASSLPIQEYEQYF. V is TRBV28 and J is TRBJ2-7; D is possibly TRBD1 (5 bases). V lost 2 bases to trimming and J lost 4 bases, with 12 bases between them. Germline V lookup: CDR1 MDHEN, CDR2 SYDVKM. The CDR3 consists of 14 residues.

This clonotype was seen repeatedly, ten times or more. In DNA form, the CDR3 reads TGTGCCTGGAGTGAGCCGGGGTGGCGGGAGAACTACAATGAGCAGTTCTTC. The encoded protein is CAWSEPGWRENYNEQFF. The chain recombines TRBV30 with TRBJ2-1; 7 bases are shared with TRBD2. The CDR3 consists of 17 residues. The ends lost 1 base at V and 3 bases at J; junction bases unmatched: 12. Germline lookup yields CDR1 GTSNPN and CDR2 SVGIG (reference sequence).

This clonotype was seen a handful of times. The genes are TRBV9 and TRBJ1-1; D not resolved. Germline CDR1 reads SGDLS; CDR2 reads YYNGEE. V lost 2 bases and J 1 base, leaving 6 bases between the germline ends. This CDR3 has 13 amino acids. This CDR3 is CASSVLANTEAFF. The CDR3 DNA is TGTGCCAGCAGCGTTCTCGCGAACACTGAAGCTTTCTTT.

This clonotype was seen only a few times. J is TRBJ1-4 and V is TRBV7-8, with TRBD1 matching 9 bases. The CDR3 totals 15 residues. V trimming: 2 bases; J trimming: 6 bases; junction bases outside the gene matches: 4. Looked up from germline, CDR1 is SGHVS and CDR2 is FQNEAQ. This CDR3 is CASSLSDRGYEKLFF. The DNA of the CDR3 is TGTGCCAGCAGCTTAAGCGACAGGGGGTATGAAAAACTGTTTTTT.

This chain links TRBV7-9 with TRBJ1-5, with a weak D call TRBD1 (6 bases). This CDR3 spans 15 amino acids. CDR1 is SEHNR, CDR2 FQNEAQ, per germline (reference sequence). V was clipped by 4 bases and J by 2 bases, with 12 bases between them. The CDR3: CASSSGGRGNQPQHF. CDR3 in DNA: TGTGCCAGCAGCTCCGGGGGCAGGGGCAATCAGCCCCAGCATTTT. The whole variable domain, remainder taken from reference TRBV7-9 and TRBJ1-5, is DTGVSQNPRHKITKRGQNVTFRCDPISEHNRLYWYRQTLGQGPEFLTYFQNEAQLEKSRLLSDRFSAERPKGSFSTLEIQRTEQGDSAMYLCASSSGGRGNQPQHFGDGTRLSIL.

The rearrangement uses TRBV5-6 and TRBJ2-7, with D maybe TRBD2 (5 bases). The CDR3 has 12 amino acids. V lost 0 bases, J lost 7 bases, and 8 bases lay in between. The germline gives CDR1 SGHDT, CDR2 YYEEEE. The CDR3 region is CASSLAGSEQYF. The DNA of the CDR3 is TGTGCCAGCAGCTTGGCGGGAAGTGAGCAGTACTTC.

This clonotype was recorded at least ten times. CDR3 loop: CASSPGHLSYNEQFF. The CDR3 DNA is TGTGCCAGCTCACCAGGTCACCTCTCCTACAATGAGCAGTTCTTC. V is TRBV18 and J is TRBJ2-1; D is ambiguous. V dropped 2 bases and J dropped 0 bases, with 8 bases sitting between them. CDR1 is KGHSH, CDR2 LQKENI, per germline. CDR3 length: 15 amino acids.

This clonotype has ten or more counts. The gene calls are TRBV4-1 and TRBJ1-2; the D gene is possibly TRBD1 (5 bases). This CDR3 comprises 15 residues. V was cut by 0 bases and J by 4 bases, with 12 bases left in between. The V gene's germline CDR1 is MGHRA and CDR2 YSYEKL. The CDR3 DNA reads as TGCGCCAGCAGCCAAGATGGGGGGAGGGCCTATGGCTACACCTTC. It is translated as CASSQDGGRAYGYTF.

This rearrangement joins TRBV29-1 to TRBJ1-2; D unclear. The germline CDR1 and CDR2 sequences are SQVTM and ANQGSEA. Trimming left V 1 base short and J 4 bases short, with 10 bases between. The CDR3 spans 13 residues. The CDR3 DNA is TGCAGCGTTGAAGCCCAAGACGGCTATGGCTACACCTTC. Translation gives CSVEAQDGYGYTF. Drawing the rest from reference TRBV29-1 and TRBJ1-2, the complete variable domain is SAVISQKPSRDICQRGTSLTIQCQVDSQVTMMFWYRQQPGQSLTLIATANQGSEATYESGFVIDKFPISRPNLTFSTLTVSNMSPEDSSIYLCSVEAQDGYGYTFGSGTRLTVV.

This clonotype came up a few times. The chain recombines TRBV29-1 with TRBJ2-3; 7 bases map to TRBD1. The CDR3 totals 14 residues. Trimming cost V 3 bases and J 6 bases; bases outside gene matches: 9. Per the germline V gene, CDR1 is SQVTM and CDR2 is ANQGSEA. The CDR3 loop is CSVDDRVESDTQYF. The DNA for the CDR3 is TGCAGCGTTGATGACAGGGTCGAGAGTGATACGCAGTATTTT.

This clonotype has a count of ten or more. The CDR3 nucleotides are TGTGCCAGCAGCGGGGGACTCACCGGGGAGCTGTTTTTT. It codes for CASSGGLTGELFF. The rearrangement joins TRBV9 to TRBJ2-2, with D possibly being TRBD2 (6 bases). Trimming shortened V by 3 bases and J by 4 bases, and 7 bases separated the two germline ends. Germline CDR1 is SGDLS and CDR2 is YYNGEE. The CDR3 length is 13 residues.